One TCR beta chain is described in this entry. Germline loops: CDR1 MNHEY, CDR2 SVGAGI. This CDR3 comprises 11 residues. These data come from a study of blood T cell repertoires in COVID-19. About the research overall: Samples of COVID-19 (acute and convalescent) were obtained from the United States, Italy and Spain. The cDNA or gDNA used as material had been derived from T cells, B-cell-depleted T cells, or PBMCs.

In the original analysis: The authors estimated nucleated cell counts from reference gene primer amplification. Some clones are missing from TCRdb's copy, which holds only in-frame ones; the method was immunoSEQ multiplex PCR. V and J calls and clone size are those listed in that table; D and trimming were worked out from the DNA. There are under 350,000 clones in the sample; over 80% occur only once, and about 5% lies in the top ten. Source material: peripheral blood. The V call is TRBV6-5, the J call TRBJ1-2; TRBD1 matches 7 bases. This sequence was found in a man between 60 and 75 years old who had recovered from COVID-19. The CDR3 DNA follows: TGTGCTCTATGGAGGGGGCCAGGCTACACCTTC. This gives the protein CALWRGPGYTF.